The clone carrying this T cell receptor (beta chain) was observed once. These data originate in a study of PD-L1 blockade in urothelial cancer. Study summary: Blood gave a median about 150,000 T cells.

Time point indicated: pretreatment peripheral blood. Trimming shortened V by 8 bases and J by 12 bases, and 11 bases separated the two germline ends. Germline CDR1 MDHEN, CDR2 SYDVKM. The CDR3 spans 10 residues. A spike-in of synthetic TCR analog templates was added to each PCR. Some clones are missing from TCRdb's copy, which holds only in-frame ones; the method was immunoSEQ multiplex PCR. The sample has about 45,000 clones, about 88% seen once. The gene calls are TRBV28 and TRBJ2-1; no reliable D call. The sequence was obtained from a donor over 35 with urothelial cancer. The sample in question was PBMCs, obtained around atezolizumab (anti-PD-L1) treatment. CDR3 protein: CASSGNGQFF. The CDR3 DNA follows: TGTGCCAGCTCTGGTAACGGGCAGTTCTTC.